One T cell receptor beta chain is described in this entry. The data are from a study of cytomegalovirus exposure and HLA in healthy donors. Clones were sequenced by immunoSEQ multiplex PCR, and TCRdb holds only the in-frame ones, with some missing. This sample carries fewer than 250,000 clones, about nine tenths of them seen once, and the ten largest clones take approximately 2%. This CDR3 region has 14 residues. Trimming left V 1 base short and J 0 bases short, with 8 bases between. In germline, CDR1 is SGHRS, CDR2 YFSETQ. Sequenced input: PBMCs. This sequence originates from a woman in her late teens or twenties in good health and CMV-seropositive. The rearrangement links TRBV5-1 to TRBJ2-7; D call uncertain. CDR3: CASSLFVRSYEQYF. CDR3 nucleotide sequence: TGCGCCAGCAGCTTGTTCGTCCGCTCCTACGAGCAGTACTTC.